This TCR beta chain was found in a study of cytomegalovirus exposure and HLA in healthy donors (dated by TCRdb to 2016 to 2017). For the wider study: An earlier analysis of roughly 630 of the donors reported roughly 300 Gb of sequence data and approximately 110 million unique TCR beta sequences from some 180 million T cells. High-throughput TCR immunosequencing, statistical association of individual TCRs with disease status, and machine learning were combined to predict cytomegalovirus infection status. Among the roughly 400 genotyped donors, around 81% belonged to the genetic ancestry cluster associated with self-reported Caucasian donors. A separate validation cohort of over 95 different subjects was used in addition to the 666-subject first cohort. An earlier analysis of around 640 of the donors used high-throughput TCR beta sequencing to judge whether each TCR beta V gene segment behaved as functional or pseudogenic. Rather than using new phenotypic data, the later analysis identified candidate immune exposures from TCR beta sequences and from how often those sequences occurred across donors. HLA typing covered class I and class II loci at four-digit resolution. Donor age, sex, ethnicity and CMV serostatus were compiled together with the repertoire data. The T cell repertoires of 670 or so subjects were profiled by immunosequencing and related to cytomegalovirus serostatus. In a later analysis, previously published TCR beta repertoires from roughly 710 donors were re-analyzed and high-resolution HLA genotyping was added so that TCR occurrence patterns could be studied. Across some 400 genotyped donors of the cohort, an average of approximately 240,000 unique TCR beta nucleotide sequences per donor were sequenced, and roughly 20% of those sequences were non-productive. Typing coverage differed by locus: A, B, C, DRB1 and DQB1 were typed in roughly 620-640 donors, DQA1 in 500 to 550, DPA1 in over 600, and DPB1 in just under 490. Every repertoire in the discovery cohort had been generated on one and the same sequencing platform. In a later genetic analysis, genome-wide SNP genotypes for about three fifths of the 666 donors were used, and that subset was treated as a discovery cohort. The aim of the study was to test whether cataloging public T cell receptors could identify signatures of past pathogen exposure. About 5 DR-DQ haplotypes were handled as single units for association and clustering, since linkage in the cohort was strong. An early release covering about 600 HLA-typed donors comprised about 290 gigabases of sequencing data and around 86 million unique TCR sequences. The study at large found these results: Compared with the 666-donor mean, donors in an Asian-associated ancestry cluster had fewer N-insertions in productive TCRs, according to a later genetic analysis. A later analysis found that most CMV-associated TCR beta chains appeared HLA-restricted, with HLA associations seemingly driven largely by CMV exposure. Most TCR sequences were observed very rarely across donors, whereas some public TCRs were present in many individuals. Because HLA typing was missing for some donors at each locus, association tests included only the typed subset. Immune exposure information for the cohort was limited to CMV serostatus. Broadly in line with IMGT annotations, most TCR beta V segments showed up in productive rearrangements about 87% or about 30% of the time in an earlier analysis of approximately 600 of the donors. A few of the identified cytomegalovirus-associated TCR beta chains were confirmed in vitro to be specific for cytomegalovirus antigens. The authors suggested that the approach could potentially be generalized to other disease states and immunological phenotypes. In this cohort, only TCR beta chains were sequenced, and detectable features were limited by the absence of alpha or paired-chain data. At a false discovery rate of 0.05, a later analysis linked some 18,000 TCR beta sequences to specific HLA alleles. Cytomegalovirus status was reported to be diagnosed by the classifier with high specificity and sensitivity in both the original and validation cohorts. Linkage disequilibrium might explain the correlated functional status among segregating V segments, but an unknown experimental factor could not be ruled out. According to a later analysis, TCR association rates differed among HLA loci, with DRB1 alleles showing the most associated TCRs and HLA-C alleles showing the fewest. When HLA alleles, especially DR and DQ, strongly co-occurred, TCR associations were difficult to assign to individual alleles. Compared with equally common non-associated chains, HLA-associated TCR beta chains in a later analysis were more clonally expanded and had lower generation probabilities. Presence/absence analyses assumed roughly uniform sequencing depth across donors, an assumption that may not hold. A later genetic analysis associated a missense DCLRE1C variant with V-gene and J-gene trimming of TCR beta chains, and an independent cohort replicated the association. In a later analysis, several top co-occurrence clusters were reported to appear linked to parvovirus B19, influenza, CMV and Epstein-Barr virus. A group of highly shared sequence variants was considered likely to be a technical artifact of the sequencing pipeline. A further reported finding was that TCR beta sequences accurately predicted the HLA-A and HLA-B alleles for most subjects in the first cohort. The 87-base-pair reads could not distinguish some IMGT-functional V segments, including TRBV6-2 and TRBV6-3, so those segments were excluded. In the study, about 150 TCR beta chains were listed as associated with cytomegalovirus. The earlier analysis of 587 of the donors excluded about 16 rarely observed V segments, including chromosome 9 orphons, because counts were too low.

Reading from cysteine to phenylalanine, the CDR3 counts 17 amino acids. CDR3 DNA is the only sequence kept; it has 51 bases, read in frame from the first base. After removal of 7 bases from V and 1 base from J, the junction retains 12 bases not matched to a gene. From the germline V gene (reference sequence), CDR1 is LNHDA and CDR2 is SQIVND. In total, fewer than 750 healthy bone marrow donors made up the cohort. Cohort members were all nominally healthy when sampled, although unrecorded immune exposures were likely present. The donor was CMV seronegative and was included in the group of 352 seronegative cohort members. A peripheral blood sample was provided by each donor, and peripheral blood mononuclear cells were used for TCR beta sequencing. Genomic DNA extraction from the blood cell samples was performed with the Qiagen DNeasy Blood Extraction Kit. Receptors were amplified or captured by the immunoSEQ multiplex PCR assay. The multiplex PCR relied on a mix of 60 forward primers for TCR Vbeta segments and 13 reverse primers for TCR Jbeta segments. A multiplex PCR assay on genomic DNA amplified the CDR3 region of rearranged TCR beta genes. The amplified TCR beta libraries were sequenced on the Illumina HiSeq System as 87-base-pair reads. On the authors' methods: Across the 670 or so repertoires, a later analysis counted roughly 77 million unique TCR beta chains, around 11 million of which were shared by at least two donors. Raw reads were error-corrected and collapsed into unique sequences with a nearest-neighbor algorithm that merged closely related sequences to remove PCR and sequencing errors. V, D and J gene segments were assigned by aligning CDR3 sequences to IMGT reference sequences. Each retained sequence needed at least a six-nucleotide match to both a V gene segment and a J gene segment. A rearrangement counted as productive if the CDR3 had no stop codons and remained in frame with V and J, and every other rearrangement counted as non-productive. CDR3 was defined according to IMGT convention as the region running from the second conserved V-encoded cysteine to the conserved J-encoded phenylalanine. The earlier analysis of 450 to 750 of the donors excluded any sequence lacking an unambiguous match to a single V gene segment. In an earlier analysis of 587 of the donors, V segments were called functional above 56.7% productive rearrangements and were called segregating when the between-donor standard deviation exceeded 5%. A statistical classification framework was built to diagnose cytomegalovirus status from the catalog of TCR beta chain sequences. In a later analysis, V and J genes were assigned by comparing TCR nucleotide sequences against IMGT/GENE-DB human TR gene sequences. The TCRdist pipeline was used in a later analysis to assign CDR3 sequences and most-parsimonious VDJ recombination scenarios. In a later analysis, each TCR beta chain was defined by its CDR3 amino acid sequence together with its V-gene family, and reads without a unique V-gene family were excluded. In a later analysis, some 600 highly shared, low-generation-probability nucleotide sequences were removed to address suspected cross-contamination and a sequencing artifact. In a later analysis, a clonal expansion index for each public chain was calculated from normalized within-repertoire ranks of inferred template counts. A later analysis computed generation probabilities with a VDJ recombination model fitted to out-of-frame rearrangements, and checked the results against IGoR. Hypergeometric tests were used in a later analysis to score TCR-TCR, TCR-HLA and TCR-CMV co-occurrence, with a repertoire-size bias correction applied to the TCR pairs. To estimate false discovery rates, a later analysis permuted the HLA or CMV assignments 20 times. In a later analysis, co-occurring TCRs were grouped using DBSCAN, with TCRdist sequence similarity added in when clustering inside HLA-allele-positive subsets. Co-occurrence clustering excluded repertoires with fewer than 30,000 or more than 120,000 public chains, plus five with anomalous nucleotide sharing. In its TCRdb copy, this immuneACCESS table keeps in-frame sequences only and misses some clones. Where compared with another copy, unresolved V genes explain less than half of these, and the others have no known cause. That table supplies the V and J calls and clone size; D and trimming were determined from the DNA. This sample comprises roughly 130,000 clones, 80% of them detected only once. 2.5% to 3% of the sample lies in the top ten.

As concerns this clone: Its antigen remains undetermined. Base qualities are not at hand, and no much larger clone is one base apart.

Recombination connected TRBV19 to TRBJ2-2, with 7 bases matching TRBD1. This clonotype was obtained from a man aged 30-40 years in good health and CMV-seronegative. The material sequenced was PBMCs. Here the CDR3 is given as CASTPRDRLLNTGELFF. The DNA sequence is given as TGTGCCAGTACCCCTCGGGACAGACTTTTGAACACCGGGGAGCTGTTTTTT.